This note documents a single T cell receptor beta chain sequence. This entry comes from a study of blood T cell repertoires in COVID-19. Study-level background: Specimens from acute and convalescent COVID-19 originated in the United States, Italy and Spain.

In the study's own analysis: Estimated nucleated cell counts came from reference gene primer amplification. Method: immunoSEQ multiplex PCR; TCRdb's copy keeps in-frame clones and lacks some. V and J calls and clone size follow that table, whereas D and trimming were derived from the DNA. The sample includes roughly 140,000 clones, 80% to 90% seen only once; the top ten take approximately 3.5%. The ends lost 3 bases at V and 0 bases at J; junction bases unmatched: 6. Germline V gene sequence: CDR1 MGHRA, CDR2 YSYEKL. This CDR3 has 18 amino acids. The clonotype was recovered from a man aged 70-80 years with acute or convalescent COVID-19. The chain carries TRBV4-1 and TRBJ2-1; TRBD2 matches 12 bases. Sequencing was done on a sample of peripheral blood. The CDR3 DNA reads TGCGCCAGCAGCCAGGACCAACTAGCGGGGGGCTCCTACAATGAGCAGTTCTTC. It translates to CASSQDQLAGGSYNEQFF.